This T cell receptor beta chain was captured by sequencing in a study of blood T cell repertoires in COVID-19. Background on the study: The United States, Italy and Spain were the sources of the acute and convalescent COVID-19 samples.

How the authors handled the data: Estimates of nucleated cell counts were drawn from the amplification of reference gene primers. Measured with immunoSEQ multiplex PCR; TCRdb has only the in-frame clones, and not every one. For V, J and clone size, that table is used; D and trimming come from the DNA. Among some 230,000 clones listed, roughly 86% were seen once. The CDR3 is 16 amino acids. The V end was cut by 0 bases, the J end by 2 bases, with 16 bases between. Per the germline V gene, CDR1 is GTSNPN and CDR2 is SVGIG (reference sequence). Seattle's enrolled individuals joined amid active infection and were then monitored longitudinally.

The origin of this receptor is a woman aged 45-60 years with COVID-19, enrolled during active disease. This rearrangement joins TRBV30 to TRBJ1-1, with TRBD1 as a possible D gene (6 bases). The specimen was peripheral blood. This CDR3 is CAWSVGQGTPNTEAFF. In DNA, the CDR3 is TGTGCCTGGAGTGTAGGCCAGGGGACGCCTAACACTGAAGCTTTCTTT.